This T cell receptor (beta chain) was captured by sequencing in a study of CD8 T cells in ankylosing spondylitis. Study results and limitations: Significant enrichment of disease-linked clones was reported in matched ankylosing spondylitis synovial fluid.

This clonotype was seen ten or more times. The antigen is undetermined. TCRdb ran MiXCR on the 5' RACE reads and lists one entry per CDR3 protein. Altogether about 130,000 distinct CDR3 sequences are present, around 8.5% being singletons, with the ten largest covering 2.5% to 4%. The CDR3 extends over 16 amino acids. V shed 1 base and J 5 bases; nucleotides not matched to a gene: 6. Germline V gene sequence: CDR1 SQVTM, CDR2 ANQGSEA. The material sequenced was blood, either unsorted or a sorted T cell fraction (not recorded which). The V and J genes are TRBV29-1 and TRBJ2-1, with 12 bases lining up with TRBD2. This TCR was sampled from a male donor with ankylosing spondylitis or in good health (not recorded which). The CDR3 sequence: CSVEARLAGVHNEQFF. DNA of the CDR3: TGCAGCGTTGAAGCTAGACTAGCGGGAGTGCACAATGAGCAGTTCTTC.